The sequence of this T cell receptor (beta chain) was determined in a study of radiation and T cells in renal cell carcinoma. Time point: blood 2 weeks post-SBRT. This sample's treatment: 15 Gy SBRT to primary tumor, nephrectomy 4 weeks later. Blood was sampled at baseline, 2 weeks and 4 weeks after SBRT. This renal cell carcinoma was of the clear cell type. In the case of this clone: The antigen is unknown. This specimen includes other DNA sequences encoding the same CDR3.

Generated by immunoSEQ multiplex PCR, the TCRdb table keeps only in-frame clones and is missing some. The sample holds tens of thousands of clones, around three quarters seen once. General study points: No pretreatment tumor biopsies were available for baseline clonotypes.

The CDR3 consists of 14 residues. Germline loops: CDR1 MNHNS, CDR2 SASEGT. Deletions cut 3 bases from V and 7 bases from J, with 12 bases between. This clonotype was sampled from a woman aged 70 to 79 with renal cell carcinoma. This chain uses TRBV6-1 with TRBJ1-4; TRBD1 is a possible D gene (5 bases). The sequenced sample was blood, obtained from a patient whose treatment included radiotherapy and nephrectomy. As DNA, the CDR3 is TGTGCCAGCAGTGACGGGCAGGGTGGTGAAAAACTGTTTTTT. Its translation is CASSDGQGGEKLFF.